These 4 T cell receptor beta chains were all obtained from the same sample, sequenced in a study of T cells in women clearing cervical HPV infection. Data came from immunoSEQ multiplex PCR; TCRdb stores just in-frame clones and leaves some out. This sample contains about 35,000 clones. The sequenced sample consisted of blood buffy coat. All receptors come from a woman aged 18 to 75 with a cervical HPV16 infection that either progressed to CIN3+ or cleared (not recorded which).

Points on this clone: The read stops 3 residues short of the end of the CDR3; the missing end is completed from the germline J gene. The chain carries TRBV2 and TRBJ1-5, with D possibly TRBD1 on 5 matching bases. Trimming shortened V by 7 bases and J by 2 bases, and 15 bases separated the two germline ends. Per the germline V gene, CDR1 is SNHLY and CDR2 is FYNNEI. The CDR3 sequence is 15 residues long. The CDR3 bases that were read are TGTGCCAGCAAGCAGGGTAGTGGTGGCAATCAGCCC. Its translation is CASKQGSGGNQP. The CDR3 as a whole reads CASKQGSGGNQPQHF.

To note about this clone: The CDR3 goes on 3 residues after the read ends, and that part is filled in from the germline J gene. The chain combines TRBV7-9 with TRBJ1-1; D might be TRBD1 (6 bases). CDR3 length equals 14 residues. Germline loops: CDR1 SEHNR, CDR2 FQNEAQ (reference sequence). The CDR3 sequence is CASSLAQQGREAFF. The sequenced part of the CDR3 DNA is TGTGCCAGCAGCTTAGCGCAGCAGGGGCGTGAG.

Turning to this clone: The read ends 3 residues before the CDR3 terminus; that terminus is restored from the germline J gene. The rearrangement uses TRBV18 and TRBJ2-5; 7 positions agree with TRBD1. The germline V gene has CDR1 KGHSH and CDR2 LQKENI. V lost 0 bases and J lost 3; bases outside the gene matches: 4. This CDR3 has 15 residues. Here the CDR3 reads CASSPPRTGEETQYF. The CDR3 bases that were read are TGTGCCAGCTCACCACCGAGAACAGGGGAAGAGACC. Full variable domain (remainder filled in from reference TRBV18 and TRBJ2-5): NAGVMQNPRHLVRRRGQEARLRCSPMKGHSHVYWYRQLPEEGLKFMVYLQKENIIDESGMPKERFSAEFPKEGPSILRIQQVVRGDSAAYFCASSPPRTGEETQYFGPGTRLLVL.

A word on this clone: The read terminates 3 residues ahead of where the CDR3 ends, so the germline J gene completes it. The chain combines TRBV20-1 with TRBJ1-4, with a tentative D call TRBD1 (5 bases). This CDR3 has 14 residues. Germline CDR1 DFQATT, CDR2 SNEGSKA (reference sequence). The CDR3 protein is CSARVIGGDSPLFF. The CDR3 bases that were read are TGCAGTGCTAGAGTAATCGGGGGGGATTCACCA.